The 32 T cell receptor beta chains below were found in one sample sequenced in a study of cytomegalovirus exposure and HLA in healthy donors. In the PCR, 60 Vbeta and 13 Jbeta primers were used. Assay: immunoSEQ multiplex PCR; the TCRdb copy retains only in-frame clones and omits some. The sample has 120,000 or so clones, 80% seen once. Sequencing was done on a sample of PBMCs. The source is a young man in good health and CMV-seropositive.

The V and J genes are TRBV4-1 and TRBJ1-2; D gene uncertain. This CDR3 has 17 residues. Trimming removed 2 bases at V and 3 bases at J, with 19 bases between. In germline, CDR1 is MGHRA, CDR2 YSYEKL. CDR3 region: CASSQWYLAVADYGYTF. The CDR3 region has the DNA TGCGCCAGCAGCCAATGGTACCTGGCTGTGGCCGACTATGGCTACACCTTC.

The genes are TRBV27 and TRBJ2-2; TRBD2 matches at 10 bases. CDR3 length: 18 residues. Trimming removed 3 bases from V and 4 bases from J; junction bases left unmatched: 11. CDR1 and CDR2 from the germline V gene are MNHEY and SMNVEV (reference sequence). CDR3 region: CASSLDRIAGGFTGELFF. The CDR3 DNA sequence: TGTGCCAGCAGTTTGGACCGAATAGCGGGGGGCTTCACCGGGGAGCTGTTTTTT.

The CDR3 loop reads CASSIAEGRLSTGELFF. CDR3 nucleotide sequence: TGTGCCAGTAGTATAGCGGAGGGGAGGTTAAGCACCGGGGAGCTGTTTTTT. The rearrangement links TRBV19 to TRBJ2-2; D perhaps matches TRBD2 (6 bases). Trimming shortened V by 1 base and J by 4 bases, and 16 bases separated the two germline ends. Germline values: CDR1 LNHDA, CDR2 SQIVND (reference sequence). The CDR3 spans 17 residues.

The V and J genes are TRBV5-5 and TRBJ1-2; 7 bases align to TRBD1. The junction had 4 bases not matched to a gene; V was cut back by 4 bases and J by 1 base. Germline V lookup: CDR1 SGHKS, CDR2 YYEKEE (reference sequence). CDR3 length: 14 amino acids. The CDR3 DNA is TGTGCCAGCAGCCTACGACAGGGTAACTATGGCTACACCTTC. It codes for CASSLRQGNYGYTF.

The rearrangement joins TRBV19 to TRBJ1-5; 7 nucleotides match TRBD1. CDR1 and CDR2 from the germline V gene are LNHDA and SQIVND (reference sequence). The CDR3 is made up of 14 amino acids. V gave up 1 base and J gave up 5 bases; unmatched junction bases: 2. The CDR3 loop is CASSIVTGDQPQHF. The CDR3 DNA sequence: TGTGCCAGTAGTATAGTAACAGGGGATCAGCCCCAGCATTTT.

The chain links TRBV18 to TRBJ1-2; D unresolved. Germline loops: CDR1 KGHSH, CDR2 LQKENI. This CDR3 has 16 amino acids. V dropped 5 bases and J dropped 2 bases, with 18 bases sitting between them. CDR3 DNA: TGTGCCAGCTCATCCCCCCGGGAGAGGGCCAACTATGGCTACACCTTC. The encoded protein is CASSSPRERANYGYTF.

The chain employs TRBV6-1 and TRBJ1-1; D unclear. This CDR3 is 13 amino acids long. Per the germline V gene, CDR1 is MNHNS and CDR2 is SASEGT. The V end was cut by 6 bases, the J end by 0 bases, with 8 bases between. CDR3 sequence: CASRRSLNTEAFF. CDR3 in DNA: TGTGCCAGCAGGAGGAGTTTGAACACTGAAGCTTTCTTT.

In nucleotides, the CDR3 is TGTGCCAGCAGCAAAGGGGGGTGGGCCAGGGGCGTGGGCACTGAAGCTTTCTTT. This encodes CASSKGGWARGVGTEAFF. The chain joins TRBV21-1 to TRBJ1-1; TRBD1 was called by the table and not checked on the DNA. TRBV21-1 is noted as a pseudogene. CDR3 length equals 18 residues.

This clone has a handful of counts. The rearrangement joins TRBV6-1 to TRBJ2-2; the D gene is possibly TRBD2 (5 bases). Trimming took 6 bases from V and 4 from J, leaving 12 bases between them. Germline-derived CDR1 and CDR2 are MNHNS and SASEGT. The CDR3 runs to 14 residues. CDR3: CASRTPSGTGELFF. CDR3 bases: TGTGCCAGCAGGACCCCAAGCGGCACCGGGGAGCTGTTTTTT.

The chain links TRBV2 to TRBJ1-2; TRBD1 agrees at 7 bases. V lost 5 bases to trimming and J lost 6 bases; unmatched junction nucleotides: 6. The CDR3 spans 13 residues. Germline CDR1 is SNHLY and CDR2 is FYNNEI. CDR3 sequence: CASSPQGYDGYTF. For the CDR3, the DNA is TGTGCCAGCAGTCCACAGGGGTACGATGGCTACACCTTC. Full variable domain (rest looked up from reference TRBV2 and TRBJ1-2): EPEVTQTPSHQVTQMGQEVILRCVPISNHLYFYWYRQILGQKVEFLVSFYNNEISEKSEIFDDQFSVERPDGSNFTLKIRSTKLEDSAMYFCASSPQGYDGYTFGSGTRLTVV.

The chain uses TRBV5-1 and TRBJ1-2; D not certain. V lost 3 bases, J lost 4 bases, and 13 bases lay in between. The germline gives CDR1 SGHRS, CDR2 YFSETQ. The CDR3 consists of 14 residues. CDR3 amino acids: CASSYFDSLYGYTF. DNA for the CDR3: TGCGCCAGCAGCTACTTCGATTCCCTCTATGGCTACACCTTC.

The genes are TRBV7-8 and TRBJ1-1, with D maybe TRBD1 (6 bases). Germline loops: CDR1 SGHVS, CDR2 FQNEAQ. This CDR3 is built from 14 residues. Trimming left V 5 bases short and J 11 bases short, with 21 bases between. As DNA, the CDR3 is TGTGCCAGCAGCCCAGGGGCAGGGGTGCCGTGGGCTTTCTTT. This encodes CASSPGAGVPWAFF.

CDR3 coding DNA: TGCGCCAGCAGCTTGGAGGCAGGGGATGGAAACATTCAGTACTTC. Residues: CASSLEAGDGNIQYF. V and J are TRBV5-1 and TRBJ2-4; tentative D call: TRBD1 (6 bases). Germline CDR1 reads SGHRS; CDR2 reads YFSETQ. This CDR3 comprises 15 residues. V was trimmed by 0 bases and J by 6 bases, leaving 13 bases between them.

The rearrangement uses TRBV7-6 and TRBJ2-3; unclear D gene. Per germline, CDR1 SGHVS and CDR2 FNYEAQ. Trimming left V 1 base short and J 6 bases short, with 11 bases between. The CDR3 spans 14 residues. CDR3 in amino acids: CASSLEPGRDTQYF. DNA of the CDR3: TGTGCCAGCAGCTTAGAACCAGGCCGGGATACGCAGTATTTT.

V and J are TRBV2 and TRBJ1-1; tentative D call: TRBD1 (6 bases). CDR1 and CDR2 from the germline V gene are SNHLY and FYNNEI. Deletions cut 7 bases from V and 4 bases from J, with 19 bases between. The CDR3 consists of 15 residues. The CDR3 here is CASTPEGGLSTEAFF. The CDR3 nucleotides read TGTGCCAGCACCCCCGAGGGGGGGCTGAGCACTGAAGCTTTCTTT.

The gene calls are TRBV7-6 and TRBJ2-1; D is undetermined. This CDR3 is 15 amino acids long. Germline CDR1 and CDR2: SGHVS and FNYEAQ. V shed 3 bases and J shed 1 base, with 10 bases lying between them. The CDR3 DNA sequence: TGTGCCAGCAGCTTGAGGCGGAATTCCTACAATGAGCAGTTCTTC. Translated: CASSLRRNSYNEQFF.

The table lists this clone with a count of one. The gene calls are TRBV19 and TRBJ1-1, with D possibly being TRBD1 (5 bases). Germline V CDR1 and CDR2: LNHDA, SQIVND (reference sequence). The V and J ends lost 5 bases and 2 bases respectively, with 15 bases between them. CDR3 length: 15 residues. The CDR3 loop is CASSVARVGNTEAFF. The DNA of the CDR3 is TGTGCCAGTAGTGTAGCCAGGGTTGGCAACACTGAAGCTTTCTTT.

The chain combines TRBV18 with TRBJ2-3, with 7 bases identical to TRBD1. V trimming: 6 bases; J trimming: 6 bases; junction bases outside the gene matches: 9. CDR1 is KGHSH, CDR2 LQKENI, per germline. This CDR3 contains 14 residues. CDR3 amino acids: CASSDTGVRDTQYF. DNA for the CDR3: TGTGCCAGCTCCGACACAGGGGTGCGGGATACGCAGTATTTT.

The rearrangement uses TRBV27 and TRBJ2-5; TRBD1 might be the D (5 bases). Trimming took 1 base from V and 3 from J, leaving 12 bases between them. CDR1 is MNHEY, CDR2 SMNVEV, per germline (reference sequence). CDR3 length: 15 amino acids. CDR3 bases: TGTGCCAGCAGTTTATGGCGGCAGGGTGAAGAGACCCAGTACTTC. Its translation: CASSLWRQGEETQYF.

The chain combines TRBV29-1 with TRBJ1-2; D call uncertain. The germline V gene has CDR1 SQVTM and CDR2 ANQGSEA. CDR3 length: 11 residues. Trimming took 5 bases from V and 6 from J, leaving 10 bases between them. CDR3 nucleotide sequence: TGCAGCGTTCGCGGGGTGGATGGCTACACCTTC. Protein sequence: CSVRGVDGYTF.

The CDR3 is CASSFTSGTTSYEQYF. The CDR3 DNA reads as TGCGCCAGCAGCTTTACTAGCGGGACCACCTCCTACGAGCAGTACTTC. The chain employs TRBV5-1 and TRBJ2-7; 10 bases are shared with TRBD2. V was pared by 2 bases and J by 0 bases, with 5 bases of the junction left unmatched. This CDR3 spans 16 amino acids. The germline V gene encodes CDR1 SGHRS and CDR2 YFSETQ.

This clone was counted a few times. The chain has TRBV6-6 and TRBJ1-1; D uncertain. Trimming took 2 bases from V and 6 from J, leaving 13 bases between them. The CDR3 extends over 14 amino acids. Germline V gives CDR1 MNHNY, CDR2 SVGAGI (reference sequence). In nucleotides, the CDR3 is TGTGCCAGCAGTTACCGGGTGGAGCGACCTGAAGCTTTCTTT. Translating it yields CASSYRVERPEAFF.

The chain carries TRBV2 and TRBJ2-1; TRBD2 matches at 14 bases. V was pared by 5 bases and J by 6 bases, with 3 bases of the junction left unmatched. The CDR3 is 15 amino acids. Germline values: CDR1 SNHLY, CDR2 FYNNEI. The CDR3 DNA follows: TGTGCCAGCAGTTGGACTAGCGGGGGGTCCAATGAGCAGTTCTTC. Protein sequence: CASSWTSGGSNEQFF.

This chain connects TRBV5-1 to TRBJ2-1, with 11 bases lining up with TRBD2. The CDR3 has 17 amino acids. V trimming: 3 bases; J trimming: 1 base; junction bases outside the gene matches: 6. The V gene's germline CDR1 is SGHRS and CDR2 YFSETQ. The CDR3 bases are TGCGCCAGCAGCTCGTTACTAGCGGGGGTTTCCTACAATGAGCAGTTCTTC. It specifies CASSSLLAGVSYNEQFF.

The chain uses TRBV2 and TRBJ1-5; the match to TRBD1 covers 7 bases. The CDR3 extends over 14 amino acids. Germline CDR1 SNHLY, CDR2 FYNNEI. The V segment lost 6 bases and the J segment 3 bases; nucleotides outside the gene matches: 5. The CDR3 spells CASRPRGNNQPQHF. The CDR3 nucleotides read TGTGCCAGCAGGCCCAGGGGGAACAATCAGCCCCAGCATTTT. Filled out from reference TRBV2 and TRBJ1-5, the complete variable domain reads EPEVTQTPSHQVTQMGQEVILRCVPISNHLYFYWYRQILGQKVEFLVSFYNNEISEKSEIFDDQFSVERPDGSNFTLKIRSTKLEDSAMYFCASRPRGNNQPQHFGDGTRLSIL.

This clone has more than one count but fewer than ten. This chain uses TRBV7-9 with TRBJ1-2, with 8 bases that match TRBD1. Germline assignment: CDR1 SEHNR and CDR2 FQNEAQ (reference sequence). Trimming at V came to 4 bases and at J to 7 bases, leaving 8 bases not matched to a gene. The CDR3 is 14 amino acids. The CDR3 region is CASSSIRGLGGYTF. The CDR3 region has the DNA TGTGCCAGCAGCTCAATCAGGGGGCTGGGTGGCTACACCTTC.

The chain employs TRBV5-1 and TRBJ2-7; maybe TRBD1 (6 bases). This CDR3 is built from 13 residues. In germline, CDR1 is SGHRS, CDR2 YFSETQ. Trimming pared 5 bases from V and 0 bases from J, leaving 9 bases between. CDR3: CASRMDSSYEQYF. Written as DNA, the CDR3 is TGCGCCAGCAGGATGGACAGCTCCTACGAGCAGTACTTC.

This clone counts as medium-sized. The chain combines TRBV6-5 with TRBJ1-2, with 8 bases lining up with TRBD1. CDR1 is MNHEY and CDR2 is SVGAGI in the germline V gene. Trimming removed 4 bases from V and 8 bases from J; junction bases left unmatched: 6. The CDR3 consists of 13 residues. The CDR3 DNA follows: TGTGCCAGCAGTTTTTTCAGGGGGCAGGGCTACACCTTC. This codes for CASSFFRGQGYTF.

The chain uses TRBV20-1 and TRBJ1-1, with D unresolved. CDR3 length: 10 amino acids. Germline CDR1 DFQATT, CDR2 SNEGSKA (reference sequence). V dropped 3 bases and J dropped 12 bases, with 11 bases sitting between them. CDR3 bases: TGCAGTGCTAGGGCTTTGTTGACTTTCTTT. It is translated as CSARALLTFF.

This chain uses TRBV1 with TRBJ2-3; no DNA check was done on the table's D call, TRBD1. TRBV1 is flagged as a pseudogene. This CDR3 region has 17 residues. As DNA, the CDR3 is TGCACCAGCAGCCAAGATGGTGGGGGCCAGGGCACAGATACGCAGTATTTT. Amino acids: CTSSQDGGGQGTDTQYF.

V usage is TRBV2 and J usage is TRBJ2-1; 11 bases fit TRBD2. From germline, CDR1 is SNHLY and CDR2 FYNNEI. CDR3 size: 17 residues. V shed 7 bases and J 0 bases; nucleotides not matched to a gene: 8. The CDR3: CASIFSGGASSYNEQFF. DNA for the CDR3: TGTGCCAGCATTTTTAGCGGGGGGGCATCCTCCTACAATGAGCAGTTCTTC.

This chain links TRBV30 with TRBJ1-5, with unresolved D. The V end lost 2 bases, the J end lost 3 bases, and 11 bases lay between the germline ends. CDR3 length: 14 residues. The germline gives CDR1 GTSNPN, CDR2 SVGIG (reference sequence). The DNA of the CDR3 is TGTGCCTGGAGTCTAACCGGGGACAATCAGCCCCAGCATTTT. Protein: CAWSLTGDNQPQHF.